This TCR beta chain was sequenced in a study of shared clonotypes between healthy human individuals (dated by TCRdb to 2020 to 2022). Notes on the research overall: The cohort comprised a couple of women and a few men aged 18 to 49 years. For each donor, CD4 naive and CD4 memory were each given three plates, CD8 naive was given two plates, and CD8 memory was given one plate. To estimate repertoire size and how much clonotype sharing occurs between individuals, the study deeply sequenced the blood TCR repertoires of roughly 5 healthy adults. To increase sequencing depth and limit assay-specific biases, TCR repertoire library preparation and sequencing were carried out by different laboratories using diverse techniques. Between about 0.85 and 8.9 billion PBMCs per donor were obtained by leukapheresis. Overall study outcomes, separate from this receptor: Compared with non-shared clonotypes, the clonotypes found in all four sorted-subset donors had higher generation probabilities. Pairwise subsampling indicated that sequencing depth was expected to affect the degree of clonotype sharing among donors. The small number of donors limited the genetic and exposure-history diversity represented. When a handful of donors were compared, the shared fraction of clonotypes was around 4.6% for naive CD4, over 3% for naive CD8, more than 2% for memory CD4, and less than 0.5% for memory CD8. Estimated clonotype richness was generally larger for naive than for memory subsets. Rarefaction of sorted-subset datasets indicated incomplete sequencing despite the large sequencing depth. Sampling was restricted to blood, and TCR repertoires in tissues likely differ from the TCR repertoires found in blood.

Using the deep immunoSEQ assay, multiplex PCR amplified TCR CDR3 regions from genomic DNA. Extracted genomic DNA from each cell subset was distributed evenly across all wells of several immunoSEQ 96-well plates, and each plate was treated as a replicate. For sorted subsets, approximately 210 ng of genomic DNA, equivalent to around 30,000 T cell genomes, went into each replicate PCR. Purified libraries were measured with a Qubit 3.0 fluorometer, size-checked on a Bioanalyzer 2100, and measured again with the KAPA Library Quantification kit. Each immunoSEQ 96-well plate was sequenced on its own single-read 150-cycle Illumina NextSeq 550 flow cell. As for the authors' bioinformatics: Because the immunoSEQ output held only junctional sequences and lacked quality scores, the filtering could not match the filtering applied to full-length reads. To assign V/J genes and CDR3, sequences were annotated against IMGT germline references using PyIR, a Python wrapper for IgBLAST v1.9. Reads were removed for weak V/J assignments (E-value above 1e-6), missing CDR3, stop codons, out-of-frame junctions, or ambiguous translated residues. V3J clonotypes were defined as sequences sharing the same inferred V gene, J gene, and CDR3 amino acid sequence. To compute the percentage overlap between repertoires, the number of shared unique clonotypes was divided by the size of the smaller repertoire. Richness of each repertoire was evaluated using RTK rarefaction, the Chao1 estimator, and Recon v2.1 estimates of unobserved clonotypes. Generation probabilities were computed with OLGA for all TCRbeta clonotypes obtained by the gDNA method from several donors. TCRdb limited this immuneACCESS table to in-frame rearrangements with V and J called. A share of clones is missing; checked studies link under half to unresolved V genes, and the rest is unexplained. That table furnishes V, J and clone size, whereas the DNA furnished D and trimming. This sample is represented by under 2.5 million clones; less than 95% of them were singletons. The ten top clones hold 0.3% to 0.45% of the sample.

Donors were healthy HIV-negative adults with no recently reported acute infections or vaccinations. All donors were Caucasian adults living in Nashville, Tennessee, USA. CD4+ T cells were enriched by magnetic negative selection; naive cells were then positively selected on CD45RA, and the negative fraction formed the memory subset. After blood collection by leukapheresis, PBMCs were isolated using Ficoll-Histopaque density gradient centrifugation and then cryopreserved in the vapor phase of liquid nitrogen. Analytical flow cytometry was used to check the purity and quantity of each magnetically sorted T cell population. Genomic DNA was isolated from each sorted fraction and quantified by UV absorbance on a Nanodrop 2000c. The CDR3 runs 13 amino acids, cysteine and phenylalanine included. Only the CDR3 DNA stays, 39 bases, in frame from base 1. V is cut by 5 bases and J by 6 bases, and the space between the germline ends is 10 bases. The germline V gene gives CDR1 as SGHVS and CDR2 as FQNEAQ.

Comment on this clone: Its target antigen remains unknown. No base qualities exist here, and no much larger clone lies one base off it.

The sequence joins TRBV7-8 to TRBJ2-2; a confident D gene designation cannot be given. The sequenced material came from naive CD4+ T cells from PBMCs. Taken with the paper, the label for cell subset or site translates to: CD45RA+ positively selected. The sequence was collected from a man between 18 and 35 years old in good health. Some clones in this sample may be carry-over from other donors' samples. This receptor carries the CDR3 CASSPSRPGELFF. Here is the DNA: TGTGCCAGCAGCCCCTCCCGGCCCGGGGAGCTGTTTTTT.